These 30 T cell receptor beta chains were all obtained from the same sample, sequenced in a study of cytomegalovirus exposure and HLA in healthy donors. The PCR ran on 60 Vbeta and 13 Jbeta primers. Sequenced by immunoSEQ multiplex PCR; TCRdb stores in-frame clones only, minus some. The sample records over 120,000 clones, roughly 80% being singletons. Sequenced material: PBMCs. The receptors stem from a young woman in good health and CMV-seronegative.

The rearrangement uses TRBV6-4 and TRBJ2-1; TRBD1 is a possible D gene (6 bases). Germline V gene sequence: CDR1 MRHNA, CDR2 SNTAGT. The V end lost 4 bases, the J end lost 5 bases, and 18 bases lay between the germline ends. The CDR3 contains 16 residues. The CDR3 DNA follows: TGTGCCAGCAGTGCCCTAGCAGGGGTTGGAAACAATGAGCAGTTCTTC. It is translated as CASSALAGVGNNEQFF.

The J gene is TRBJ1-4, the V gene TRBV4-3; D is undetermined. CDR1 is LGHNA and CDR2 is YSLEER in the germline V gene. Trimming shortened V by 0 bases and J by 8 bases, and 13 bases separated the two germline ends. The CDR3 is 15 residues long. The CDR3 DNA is TGCGCCAGCAGCCAAGATCTCGGAGGGTCGGAAAAACTGTTTTTT. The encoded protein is CASSQDLGGSEKLFF.

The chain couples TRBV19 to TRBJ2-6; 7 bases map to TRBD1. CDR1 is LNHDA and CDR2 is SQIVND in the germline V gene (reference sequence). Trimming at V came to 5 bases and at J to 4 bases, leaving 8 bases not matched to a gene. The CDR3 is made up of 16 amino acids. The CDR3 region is CASSVRGGAGANVLTF. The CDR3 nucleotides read TGTGCCAGTAGTGTCCGAGGGGGCGCCGGGGCCAACGTCCTGACTTTC. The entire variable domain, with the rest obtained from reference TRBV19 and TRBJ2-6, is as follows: DGGITQSPKYLFRKEGQNVTLSCEQNLNHDAMYWYRQDPGQGLRLIYYSQIVNDFQKGDIAEGYSVSREKKESFPLTVTSAQKNPTAFYLCASSVRGGAGANVLTFGAGSRLTVL.

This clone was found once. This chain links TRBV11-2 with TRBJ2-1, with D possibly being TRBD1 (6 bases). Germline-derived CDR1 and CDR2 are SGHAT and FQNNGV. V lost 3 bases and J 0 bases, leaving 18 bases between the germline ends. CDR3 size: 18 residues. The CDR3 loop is CASSLGARTVSSYNEQFF. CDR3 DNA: TGTGCCAGCAGCTTGGGGGCGCGGACGGTAAGCTCCTACAATGAGCAGTTCTTC.

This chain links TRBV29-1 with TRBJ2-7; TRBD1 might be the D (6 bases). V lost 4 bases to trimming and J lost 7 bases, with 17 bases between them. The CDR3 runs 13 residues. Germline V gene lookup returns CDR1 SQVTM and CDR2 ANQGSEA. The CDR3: CSVGDTLGEEQYF. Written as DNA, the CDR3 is TGCAGCGTTGGGGACACGCTGGGAGAGGAGCAGTACTTC.

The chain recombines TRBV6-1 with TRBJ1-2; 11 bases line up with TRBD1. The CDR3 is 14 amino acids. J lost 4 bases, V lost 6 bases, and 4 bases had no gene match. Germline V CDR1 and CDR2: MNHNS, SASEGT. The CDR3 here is CASSGGTGGYGYTF. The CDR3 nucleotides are TGTGCCAGCAGCGGCGGGACAGGGGGCTATGGCTACACCTTC.

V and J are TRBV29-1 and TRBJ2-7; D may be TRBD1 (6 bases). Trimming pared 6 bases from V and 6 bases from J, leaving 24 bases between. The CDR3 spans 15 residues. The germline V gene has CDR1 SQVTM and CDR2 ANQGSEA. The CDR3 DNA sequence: TGCAGCGTAAAGACAGGTGGAACTTCTATTCCCGAGCAGTACTTC. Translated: CSVKTGGTSIPEQYF.

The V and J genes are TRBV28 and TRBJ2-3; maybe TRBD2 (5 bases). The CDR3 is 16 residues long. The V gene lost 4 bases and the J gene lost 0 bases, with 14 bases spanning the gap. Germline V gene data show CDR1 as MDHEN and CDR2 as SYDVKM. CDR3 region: CASSSPAGPSTDTQYF. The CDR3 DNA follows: TGTGCCAGCAGTTCCCCGGCGGGTCCTAGCACAGATACGCAGTATTTT. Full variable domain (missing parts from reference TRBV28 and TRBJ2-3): DVKVTQSSRYLVKRTGEKVFLECVQDMDHENMFWYRQDPGLGLRLIYFSYDVKMKEKGDIPEGYSVSREKKERFSLILESASTNQTSMYLCASSSPAGPSTDTQYFGPGTRLTVL.

CDR3 nucleotides: TGTGCCAGCAGCCCAAATTCCACAGGGACCTACGAGCAGTACTTC. Amino acids: CASSPNSTGTYEQYF. The chain employs TRBV21-1 and TRBJ2-5; the table gives TRBD1 as D, unverified against the DNA. The DNA end favors TRBJ2-7, so the J call may be wrong. TRBV21-1 constitutes a pseudogene. The CDR3 covers 15 residues.

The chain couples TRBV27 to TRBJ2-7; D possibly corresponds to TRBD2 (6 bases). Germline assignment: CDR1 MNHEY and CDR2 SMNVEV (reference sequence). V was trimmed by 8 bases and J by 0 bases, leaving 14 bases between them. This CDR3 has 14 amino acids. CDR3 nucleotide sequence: TGTGCCAGCGGATACGACGGGAGCTCCTACGAGCAGTACTTC. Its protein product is CASGYDGSSYEQYF.

The CDR3 DNA sequence: TGTGCCAGCAGTTTATCCAGTACAGGGAATTCCTACGAGCAGTACTTC. Translating it yields CASSLSSTGNSYEQYF. This rearrangement joins TRBV27 to TRBJ2-7; D perhaps matches TRBD1 (6 bases). V lost 0 bases to trimming and J lost 1 base, with 13 bases between them. This CDR3 comprises 16 residues. Germline CDR1 MNHEY, CDR2 SMNVEV (reference sequence).

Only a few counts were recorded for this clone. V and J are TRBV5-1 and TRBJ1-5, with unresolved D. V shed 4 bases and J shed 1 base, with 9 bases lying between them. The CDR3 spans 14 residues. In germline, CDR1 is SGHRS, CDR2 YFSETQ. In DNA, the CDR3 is TGCGCCAGCAGCCACGACACCAGCAATCAGCCCCAGCATTTT. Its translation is CASSHDTSNQPQHF.

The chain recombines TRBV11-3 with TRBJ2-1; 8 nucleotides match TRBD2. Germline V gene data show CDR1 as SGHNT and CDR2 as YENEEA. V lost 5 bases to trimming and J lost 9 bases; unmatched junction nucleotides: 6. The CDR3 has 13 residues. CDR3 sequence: CASSSGGVGEQFF. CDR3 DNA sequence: TGTGCCAGCAGCAGCGGGGGTGTCGGTGAGCAGTTCTTC.

CDR3 region: CASSQSGANTGELFF. CDR3 coding DNA: TGTGCCAGCAGCCAGAGCGGCGCGAACACCGGGGAGCTGTTTTTT. This chain connects TRBV7-2 to TRBJ2-2; perhaps TRBD2 as D (5 bases). Germline CDR1 SGHTA, CDR2 FQGNSA. This CDR3 has 15 amino acids. V lost 5 bases to trimming and J lost 0 bases, with 10 bases between them.

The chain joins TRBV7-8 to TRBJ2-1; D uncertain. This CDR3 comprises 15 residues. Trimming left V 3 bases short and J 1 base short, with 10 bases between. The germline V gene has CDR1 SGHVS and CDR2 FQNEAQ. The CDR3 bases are TGTGCCAGCAGCTTGTGGCAGGATTCCTACAATGAGCAGTTCTTC. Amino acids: CASSLWQDSYNEQFF.

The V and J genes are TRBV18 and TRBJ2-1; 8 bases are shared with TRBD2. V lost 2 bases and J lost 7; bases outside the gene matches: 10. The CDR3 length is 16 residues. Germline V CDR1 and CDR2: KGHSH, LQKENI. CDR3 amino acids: CASSPVSSASGNEQFF. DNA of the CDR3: TGTGCCAGCTCACCAGTTTCTTCGGCTAGCGGGAATGAGCAGTTCTTC.

CDR3 coding DNA: TGCGCCAGCAGCCAAGTGGGCGCTGAAGCTTTCTTT. This encodes CASSQVGAEAFF. The chain uses TRBV4-1 and TRBJ1-1; D uncertain. There are 12 residues in the CDR3. V was trimmed by 1 base and J by 6 bases, leaving 6 bases between them. Germline V lookup: CDR1 MGHRA, CDR2 YSYEKL.

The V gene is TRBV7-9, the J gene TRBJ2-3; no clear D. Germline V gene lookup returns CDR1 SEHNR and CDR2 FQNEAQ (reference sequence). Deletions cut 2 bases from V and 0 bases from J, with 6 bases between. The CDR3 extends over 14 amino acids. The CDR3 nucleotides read TGTGCCAGCAGCTTAACCACTAGCACAGATACGCAGTATTTT. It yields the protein CASSLTTSTDTQYF.

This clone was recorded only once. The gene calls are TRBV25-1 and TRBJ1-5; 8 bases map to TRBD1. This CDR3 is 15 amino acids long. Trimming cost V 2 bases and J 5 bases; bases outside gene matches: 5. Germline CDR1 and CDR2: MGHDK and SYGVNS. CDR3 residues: CASSEGQGKDQPQHF. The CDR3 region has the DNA TGTGCCAGCAGTGAAGGACAGGGAAAGGATCAGCCCCAGCATTTT.

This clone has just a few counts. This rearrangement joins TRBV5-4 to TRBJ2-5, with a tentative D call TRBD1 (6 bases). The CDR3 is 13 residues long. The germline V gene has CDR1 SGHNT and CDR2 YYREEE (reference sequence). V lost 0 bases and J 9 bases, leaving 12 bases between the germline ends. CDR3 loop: CASSLVDSPSQYF. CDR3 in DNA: TGTGCCAGCAGCTTGGTGGACAGCCCCTCCCAGTACTTC.

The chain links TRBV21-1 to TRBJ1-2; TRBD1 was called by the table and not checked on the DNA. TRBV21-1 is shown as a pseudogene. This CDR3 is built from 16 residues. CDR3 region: CASSKPTERRRYGYTF. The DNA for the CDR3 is TGTGCCAGCAGCAAACCGACAGAACGTCGACGCTATGGCTACACCTTC.

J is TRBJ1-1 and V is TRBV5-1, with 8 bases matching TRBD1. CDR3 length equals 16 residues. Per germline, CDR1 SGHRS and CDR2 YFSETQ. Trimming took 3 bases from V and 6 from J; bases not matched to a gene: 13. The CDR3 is CASSSFPDRVGPEAFF. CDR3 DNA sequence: TGCGCCAGCAGCTCGTTCCCGGACAGGGTAGGCCCTGAAGCTTTCTTT.

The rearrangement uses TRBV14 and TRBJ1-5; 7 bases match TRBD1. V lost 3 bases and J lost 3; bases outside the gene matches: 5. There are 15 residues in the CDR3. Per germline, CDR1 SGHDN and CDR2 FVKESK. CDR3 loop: CASSHAGQDNQPQHF. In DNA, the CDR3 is TGTGCCAGCAGCCACGCCGGACAGGACAATCAGCCCCAGCATTTT.

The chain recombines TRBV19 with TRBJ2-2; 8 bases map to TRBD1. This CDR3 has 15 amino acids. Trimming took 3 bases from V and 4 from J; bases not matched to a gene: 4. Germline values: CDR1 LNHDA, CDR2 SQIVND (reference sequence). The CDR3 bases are TGTGCCAGTAGTATTGACAGGGGTGGCACCGGGGAGCTGTTTTTT. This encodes CASSIDRGGTGELFF.

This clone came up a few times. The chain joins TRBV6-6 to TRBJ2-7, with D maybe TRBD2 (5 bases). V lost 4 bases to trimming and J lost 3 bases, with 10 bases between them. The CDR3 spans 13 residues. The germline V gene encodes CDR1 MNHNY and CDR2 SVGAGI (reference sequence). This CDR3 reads CASSSGLDYEQYF. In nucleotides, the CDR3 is TGTGCCAGCAGTTCCGGACTTGACTACGAGCAGTACTTC.

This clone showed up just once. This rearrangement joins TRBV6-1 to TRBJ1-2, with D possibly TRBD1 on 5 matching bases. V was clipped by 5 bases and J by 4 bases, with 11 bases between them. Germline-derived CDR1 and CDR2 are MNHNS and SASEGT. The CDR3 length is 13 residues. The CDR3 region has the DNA TGTGCCAGCAGTCCGGACACTATCTATGGCTACACCTTC. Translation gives CASSPDTIYGYTF.

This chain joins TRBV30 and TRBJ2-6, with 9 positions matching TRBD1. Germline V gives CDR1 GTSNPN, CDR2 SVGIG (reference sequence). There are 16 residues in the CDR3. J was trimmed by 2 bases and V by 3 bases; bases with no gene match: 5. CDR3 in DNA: TGTGCCTGGAGAAAACAGGGGGCTGCTGGGGCCAACGTCCTGACTTTC. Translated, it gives CAWRKQGAAGANVLTF.

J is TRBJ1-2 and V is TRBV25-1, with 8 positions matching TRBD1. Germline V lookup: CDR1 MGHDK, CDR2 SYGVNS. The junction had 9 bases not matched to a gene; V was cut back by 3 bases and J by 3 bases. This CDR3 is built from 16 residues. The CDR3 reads CASSDRLQGAHYGYTF. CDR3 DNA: TGTGCCAGCAGTGATCGACTTCAGGGGGCTCACTATGGCTACACCTTC.

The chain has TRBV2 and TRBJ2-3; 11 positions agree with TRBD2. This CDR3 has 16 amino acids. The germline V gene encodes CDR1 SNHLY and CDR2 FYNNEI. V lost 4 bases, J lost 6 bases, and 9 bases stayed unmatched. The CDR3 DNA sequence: TGTGCCAGCAGTGGCCTTAGCGGGGGGGCATCCGATACGCAGTATTTT. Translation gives CASSGLSGGASDTQYF.

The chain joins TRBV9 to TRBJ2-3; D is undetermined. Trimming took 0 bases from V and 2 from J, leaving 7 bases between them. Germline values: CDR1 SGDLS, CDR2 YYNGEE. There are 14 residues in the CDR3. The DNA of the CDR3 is TGTGCCAGCAGCGTAGTGGGCACCACAGATACGCAGTATTTT. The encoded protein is CASSVVGTTDTQYF.